The sequence of this TCR beta chain was determined in a study of Ad26.COV2.S vaccination and SARS-CoV-2 variants (dated by TCRdb to the early 2020s). Concerning the study at large: Vaccine-arm donors were drawn from COV1001, a multicentre, randomized, double-blind, placebo-controlled phase I-IIa trial of Ad26.COV2.S in healthy adults. Dosing of Ad26.COV2.S was intramuscular, at either 5x10^10 or 1x10^11 viral particles, delivered as one shot or as two shots spaced 56 days apart. The specificity and breadth of SARS-CoV-2-reactive T cell receptors after Ad26.COV2.S vaccination were assessed by TCRbeta repertoire sequencing. A total of roughly 30 samples were included in the TCR-sequenced set, comprising approximately 20 Ad26.COV2.S vaccine recipients, 5 placebo recipients and 8 SARS-CoV-2 convalescent individuals. Trial participants were randomized into five groups of five: low-dose or high-dose Ad26.COV2.S given once or twice, or placebo on both occasions. Throughout the experiments and outcome assessment, investigators stayed blinded to trial group allocation. The study at large found these results: The authors noted that the TCR breadth and depth analyses may have underestimated total T cell responses. The study was not powered for comparison of responses between vaccine doses or regimens. Spike-specific TCR breadth was higher in Ad26.COV2.S recipients than in placebo recipients (P = 0.0014). After vaccination, spike-specific CD8+ and CD4+ T cell responses were reported to show substantial breadth. Non-spike TCR breadth was comparable between vaccine and placebo recipients, consistent with the vaccine containing only spike.

TCRbeta CDR3 regions were sequenced with the immunoSEQ Assay. After extraction, genomic DNA underwent amplification by bias-controlled multiplex PCR, followed by high-throughput sequencing. In the source study's methods: To quantify the absolute abundance of each unique TCRbeta CDR3 region, sequences were collapsed and filtered. Usable DNA was measured by amplifying reference genes present in all nucleated cells, and TCRbeta template counts were normalized to that usable DNA to estimate T cell fraction. Repertoire TCRs were annotated as SARS-CoV-2-specific when V gene, CDR3 amino acid sequence and J gene were exactly matched to a known reactive TCR set. The reference SARS-CoV-2 TCR set was obtained from MIRA and was filtered for enrichment in COVID-19-positive ImmuneCODE repertoires, whereby public or cross-reactive TCRs were removed. Using the MIRA antigens, annotated TCRs were further analysed by specific ORF or by position within an ORF. Breadth was defined as the number of annotated unique rearrangements divided by the total number of unique productive rearrangements, and depth was defined as the summed frequency of the annotated unique rearrangements. Two-sided Wilcoxon rank-sum tests were used to compare TCR breadth between groups. The immuneACCESS repertoire file appears here via TCRdb, limited to in-frame rearrangements. These files lack a portion of the clones; in checked studies, under half of the deficit traces to unresolved V genes, and the cause of the others is not known. The V and J calls and the clone size are those of that table, but D and trimming were determined from the DNA. For this sample there are 430,000 or so clones; around 90% appear just once. The ten biggest clones cover 10% to 15% of the sample.

On this clone: This clone's antigen is unknown. No much larger clone exists at a distance of one base, and base qualities are not known.

In light of the paper, this sample's treatment or condition label describes: around 19 received Ad26.COV2.S at low or high dose, single or two shots; about five received placebo; per-sample allocation not given. Repertoires of vaccine and placebo recipients were sequenced from samples collected on day 63 after the first injection. In Cohort 1b, 20 to 25 adults aged 18-55 years were enrolled at a single site in Boston, USA, between 29 July and 7 August 2020. Ad26.COV2.S was a replication-incompetent adenovirus type 26 vector that expressed a prefusion-stabilized SARS-CoV-2 spike protein derived from the original Wuhan strain. CDR1 GTSNPN and CDR2 SVGIG are derived from the germline V gene (reference sequence). The CDR3 contains 12 residues, cysteine and phenylalanine counted. Just the 36-base CDR3 DNA is kept, in frame starting at base 1. Germline trimming: 4 bases from V, 8 bases from J; junction bases outside gene matches: 5.

The sample consisted of peripheral blood, taken in a trial of Ad26.COV2.S vaccine versus placebo. This TCR was recovered from a person between 18 and 60 years old who received the Ad26.COV2.S COVID-19 vaccine or a placebo. Rearrangement joined TRBV30 to TRBJ2-1; 7 nucleotides in the junction match TRBD2. The sequenced DNA: TGTGCCTGGATGGAGGGGAGGGATGAGCAGTTCTTC. Its amino acids are CAWMEGRDEQFF.